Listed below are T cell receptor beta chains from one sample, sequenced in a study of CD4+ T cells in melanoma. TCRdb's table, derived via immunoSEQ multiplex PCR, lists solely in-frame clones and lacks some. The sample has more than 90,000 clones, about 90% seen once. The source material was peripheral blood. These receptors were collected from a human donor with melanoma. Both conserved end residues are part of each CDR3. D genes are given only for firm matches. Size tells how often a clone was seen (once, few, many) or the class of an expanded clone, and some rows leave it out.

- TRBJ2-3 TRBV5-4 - CASSLGEFGTDTQYF TGTGCCAGCAGCTTGGGGGAGTTCGGCACAGATACGCAGTATTTT
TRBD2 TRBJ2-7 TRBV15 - CATSRVLASGEHEQYF TGTGCCACCAGCAGAGTCCTGGCTAGCGGAGAACACGAGCAGTACTTC
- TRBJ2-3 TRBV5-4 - CASSSGDRSTDTQYF TGTGCCAGCAGCTCGGGGGACAGATCCACAGATACGCAGTATTTT
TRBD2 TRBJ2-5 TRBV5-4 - CASSSGGLGGTQYF TGTGCCAGCAGCTCGGGAGGGTTGGGGGGGACCCAGTACTTC
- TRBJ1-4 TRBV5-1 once CASSFADPGREKLFF TGCGCCAGCAGCTTCGCGGACCCCGGGAGGGAAAAACTGTTTTTT
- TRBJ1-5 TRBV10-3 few CATGPFNQPQHF TGTGCCACAGGGCCATTTAATCAGCCCCAGCATTTT
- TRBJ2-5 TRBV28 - CASRLVGTGYMTQYF TGTGCCAGCAGGTTGGTTGGGACGGGCTACATGACCCAGTACTTC
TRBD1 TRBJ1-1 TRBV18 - CASSIQGVTATEAFF TGTGCCAGCTCGATACAGGGGGTCACGGCCACTGAAGCTTTCTTT
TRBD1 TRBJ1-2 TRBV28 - CASSPPGQGRGGYTF TGTGCCAGCAGTCCCCCGGGACAGGGGAGAGGTGGCTACACCTTC
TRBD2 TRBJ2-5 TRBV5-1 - CASSPERGQETQYF TGCGCCAGCAGCCCCGAGCGGGGCCAAGAGACCCAGTACTTC
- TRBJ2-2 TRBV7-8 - CASSHGTYTGELFF TGTGCCAGCAGCCACGGGACGTATACCGGGGAGCTGTTTTTT
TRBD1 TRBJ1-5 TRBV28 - CASSRQGHQPQHF TGTGCCAGCAGTCGACAGGGCCATCAGCCCCAGCATTTT
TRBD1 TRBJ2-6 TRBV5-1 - CASSLRQGAFSGANVLTF TGCGCCAGCAGCTTGAGACAGGGGGCCTTCTCTGGGGCCAACGTCCTGACTTTC
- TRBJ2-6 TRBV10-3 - CAISVFTSSGANVLTF TGTGCCATCAGTGTGTTCACCAGCTCTGGGGCCAACGTCCTGACTTTC
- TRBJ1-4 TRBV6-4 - CASSATGATNEKLFF TGTGCCAGCAGTGCCACAGGAGCAACTAATGAAAAACTGTTTTTT
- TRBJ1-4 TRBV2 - CASGRGTEKLFF TGTGCCAGCGGTAGGGGGACTGAAAAACTGTTTTTT
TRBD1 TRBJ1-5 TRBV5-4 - CASSQGGSNQPQHF TGTGCCAGCAGCCAGGGGGGTTCCAATCAGCCCCAGCATTTT